A selection of T cell receptor beta chains follows, all from one sample in a study of blood T cell repertoires in COVID-19. The table came from immunoSEQ multiplex PCR; TCRdb's copy has only in-frame clones and leaves some out. The sample carries around 140,000 clones, over 70% recorded once. The sample consisted of PBMCs or T cells enriched from blood (not recorded which). All receptors derive from a man in his sixties who had recovered from COVID-19. CDR3s include the opening cysteine and the closing phenylalanine or tryptophan. A D gene is named only where the DNA matches it firmly. The size entry is marked missing in some rows and otherwise reads once, few, many or a size class.

D,size,V,J,DNA,CDR3
TRBD1,.,TRBV7-9,TRBJ1-2,TGTGCCAGCAGCACATTTAGCCCGGGACAGCCGTTTAACTATGGCTACACCTTC,CASSTFSPGQPFNYGYTF
.,once,TRBV28,TRBJ1-3,TGTGCCAGCAGCCGACCCCAGGGTTCTGGAAACACCATATATTTT,CASSRPQGSGNTIYF
.,.,TRBV9,TRBJ2-5,TGTGCCAGCAGCGTGGGGCAGAACCAAGAGACCCAGTACTTC,CASSVGQNQETQYF
.,.,TRBV6-5,TRBJ1-4,TGTGCCAGCAGTTACTCGGTCCAGGGTTGGGAAAAACTGTTTTTT,CASSYSVQGWEKLFF
.,once,TRBV25-1,TRBJ2-2,TGTGCCAGCAGCCTAGGGGCCCGGGACTTCGGGGAGCTGTTTTTT,CASSLGARDFGELFF
TRBD1,.,TRBV10-2,TRBJ1-4,TGCGCCAGCTCGGGACAGGGCGCAACTAATGAAAAACTGTTTTTT,CASSGQGATNEKLFF
.,.,TRBV13,TRBJ2-7,TGTGCCAGCAGCTTAGGGCAGGGATCAAACTACGAGCAGTACTTC,CASSLGQGSNYEQYF
.,.,TRBV2,TRBJ2-7,TGTGCCAGCAGTGGAAGGGTTCGGGGGTACGAGCAGTACTTC,CASSGRVRGYEQYF
TRBD1,.,TRBV28,TRBJ1-3,TGTGCCAGCAGTTTGGGGGACAGGGCTGGAAACACCATATATTTT,CASSLGDRAGNTIYF
TRBD1,.,TRBV5-1,TRBJ2-5,TGCGCCAGCAGCCGGGGACAGCCCCAAGAGACCCAGTACTTC,CASSRGQPQETQYF
.,.,TRBV23-1,TRBJ2-5,TGCGCAAGAGGTGTCAGGGCCTCTCCGCTCAAGACCCAGTACTTC,CARGVRASPLKTQYF
TRBD1,.,TRBV11-2,TRBJ2-4,TGTGCCAGCAGCGGCTGGGACAGAAACATTCAGTACTTC,CASSGWDRNIQYF
.,.,TRBV10-2,TRBJ1-2,TGCGCCAGCAGGGCCGGGACTGCCCACTATGGCTACACCTTC,CASRAGTAHYGYTF